These 21 T cell receptor beta chains share one sample of origin, sequenced in a study of cytomegalovirus exposure and HLA in healthy donors. PCR was performed using 60 Vbeta and 13 Jbeta primers. The protocol was immunoSEQ multiplex PCR, while the TCRdb copy is restricted to in-frame clones and leaves out a portion. The data hold around 280,000 clones, with around nine tenths observed a single time. Sequences were obtained from PBMCs. These TCRs come from a woman younger than 30 in good health and CMV-seronegative.

The V and J genes are TRBV10-1 and TRBJ2-1, with 9 bases identical to TRBD1. V shed 4 bases, J shed 6 bases, and the junction held 4 bases outside the gene matches. This CDR3 comprises 14 residues. Germline V gene sequence: CDR1 WNHNN, CDR2 SYGVQD (reference sequence). The CDR3 sequence: CASSVGDRANEQFF. CDR3 nucleotide sequence: TGCGCCAGCAGTGTAGGGGACAGGGCCAATGAGCAGTTCTTC.

V usage is TRBV27 and J usage is TRBJ2-7; TRBD1 matches at 8 bases. Per germline, CDR1 MNHEY and CDR2 SMNVEV (reference sequence). The CDR3 sequence is 13 residues long. V lost 6 bases, J lost 5 bases, and 6 bases stayed unmatched. In DNA, the CDR3 is TGTGCCAGCAGCGACAGGGGACCACACGAGCAGTACTTC. Its translation is CASSDRGPHEQYF.

The V gene is TRBV7-9, the J gene TRBJ2-3; possible D gene TRBD2, 6 bases. Germline assignment: CDR1 SEHNR and CDR2 FQNEAQ (reference sequence). This CDR3 is 16 amino acids long. V was pared by 1 base and J by 0 bases, with 11 bases between. CDR3 bases: TGTGCCAGCAGCTTAGGGCCCGGGGGAAGCACAGATACGCAGTATTTT. It encodes CASSLGPGGSTDTQYF. The variable domain in full, completed from reference TRBV7-9 and TRBJ2-3, reads DTGVSQNPRHKITKRGQNVTFRCDPISEHNRLYWYRQTLGQGPEFLTYFQNEAQLEKSRLLSDRFSAERPKGSFSTLEIQRTEQGDSAMYLCASSLGPGGSTDTQYFGPGTRLTVL.

The V gene is TRBV6-5, the J gene TRBJ1-2; 7 nucleotides line up with TRBD1. Unmatched junction bases numbered 6, after V lost 2 bases and J lost 6 bases. The CDR3 runs to 14 residues. Germline-derived CDR1 and CDR2 are MNHEY and SVGAGI. As DNA, the CDR3 is TGTGCCAGCAGTTACGCCGCAGGGGGTAATGGCTACACCTTC. Protein: CASSYAAGGNGYTF.

The chain joins TRBV25-1 to TRBJ2-5; a weak D match, TRBD1 (6 bases). V lost 3 bases, J lost 5 bases, and 10 bases lay in between. CDR3 length equals 13 residues. Germline V lookup: CDR1 MGHDK, CDR2 SYGVNS. The CDR3 coding sequence is TGTGCCAGCAGTGACAGGGGATGGGAGACCCAGTACTTC. Protein product: CASSDRGWETQYF. The complete variable domain, with remaining parts taken from reference TRBV25-1 and TRBJ2-5, reads EADIYQTPRYLVIGTGKKITLECSQTMGHDKMYWYQQDPGMELHLIHYSYGVNSTEKGDLSSESTVSRIRTEHFPLTLESARPSHTSQYLCASSDRGWETQYFGPGTRLLVL.

The CDR3 loop reads CASNPGNPYEQYF. CDR3 DNA: TGTGCCAGCAATCCCGGGAACCCCTACGAGCAGTACTTC. The rearrangement uses TRBV2 and TRBJ2-7; a weak D match, TRBD2 (5 bases). From germline, CDR1 is SNHLY and CDR2 FYNNEI. Between the trimmed V and J ends, which lost 7 bases and 2 bases, there was a span of 12 bases. CDR3 size: 13 residues.

V and J are TRBV5-1 and TRBJ2-1; 10 bases line up with TRBD1. CDR3 length: 14 residues. Trimming at V came to 0 bases and at J to 8 bases, leaving 2 bases not matched to a gene. Germline V lookup: CDR1 SGHRS, CDR2 YFSETQ. CDR3 residues: CASSLAGTGDEQFF. DNA for the CDR3: TGCGCCAGCAGCTTGGCAGGGACAGGGGATGAGCAGTTCTTC.

This chain joins TRBV2 and TRBJ1-2; D gene unclear. The CDR3 consists of 14 residues. V shed 1 base and J shed 4 bases, with 10 bases lying between them. Germline V CDR1 and CDR2: SNHLY, FYNNEI. The CDR3 bases are TGTGCCAGCAGTGAAGAGGAGGGCATCTATGGCTACACCTTC. Translation: CASSEEEGIYGYTF. The entire variable domain, with the rest obtained from reference TRBV2 and TRBJ1-2, is as follows: EPEVTQTPSHQVTQMGQEVILRCVPISNHLYFYWYRQILGQKVEFLVSFYNNEISEKSEIFDDQFSVERPDGSNFTLKIRSTKLEDSAMYFCASSEEEGIYGYTFGSGTRLTVV.

The gene calls are TRBV27 and TRBJ1-5; D is ambiguous. CDR3 length equals 15 residues. Germline CDR1 MNHEY, CDR2 SMNVEV (reference sequence). The V end was cut by 6 bases, the J end by 6 bases, with 18 bases between. CDR3 bases: TGTGCCAGCAGCCCCTTCTGGGAGGGTGGTCAGCCCCAGCATTTT. Protein sequence: CASSPFWEGGQPQHF.

This clone was seen a single time. This chain uses TRBV19 with TRBJ1-2; D possibly corresponds to TRBD1 (5 bases). Germline values: CDR1 LNHDA, CDR2 SQIVND (reference sequence). V lost 7 bases to trimming and J lost 1 base, with 10 bases between them. The CDR3 consists of 13 residues. DNA for the CDR3: TGTGCCAGTACGGACATAATTAACTATGGCTACACCTTC. This encodes CASTDIINYGYTF.

This sequence joins TRBV9 and TRBJ1-2, with 8 bases lining up with TRBD1. CDR1 and CDR2 from the germline V gene are SGDLS and YYNGEE. The CDR3 consists of 14 residues. Trimming removed 4 bases from V and 7 bases from J; junction bases left unmatched: 9. The CDR3, as DNA: TGTGCCAGCAGCTTCTCGACAGGGGAGGGTGGCTACACCTTC. Protein sequence: CASSFSTGEGGYTF.

This chain joins TRBV13 and TRBJ1-2, with a weak D call TRBD1 (5 bases). This CDR3 is 15 amino acids long. Germline V CDR1 and CDR2: PRHDT, FYEKMQ (reference sequence). Trimming removed 0 bases at V and 8 bases at J, with 16 bases between. In nucleotides, the CDR3 is TGTGCCAGCAGCTTAGGCAGGGCGGGATCGGGAGGCTACACCTTC. This sequence encodes CASSLGRAGSGGYTF.

The chain couples TRBV29-1 to TRBJ1-4, with D possibly matching TRBD1 (5 bases). This CDR3 has 14 amino acids. Looked up from germline, CDR1 is SQVTM and CDR2 is ANQGSEA. Trimming shortened V by 2 bases and J by 7 bases, and 14 bases separated the two germline ends. The CDR3 here is CSVESMTEIEKLFF. Written as DNA, the CDR3 is TGCAGCGTTGAATCTATGACAGAAATTGAAAAACTGTTTTTT.

This chain links TRBV6-5 with TRBJ2-4, with a possible D match to TRBD1 (6 bases). The V end lost 5 bases, the J end lost 6 bases, and 17 bases lay between the germline ends. The CDR3 is 15 residues long. Germline assignment: CDR1 MNHEY and CDR2 SVGAGI. The DNA for the CDR3 is TGTGCCAGCAGTCGCCCACAGGGTTCGGGAAACATTCAGTACTTC. This translates into CASSRPQGSGNIQYF.

This clone was detected once. The gene calls are TRBV7-2 and TRBJ2-7; 7 bases line up with TRBD1. Germline V gives CDR1 SGHTA, CDR2 FQGNSA. This CDR3 spans 14 amino acids. V was clipped by 5 bases and J by 7 bases; unmatched bases: 11. This CDR3 is CASSPSAGGYEQYF. CDR3 nucleotides: TGTGCCAGCAGCCCTTCGGCAGGGGGTTATGAGCAGTACTTC.

The chain links TRBV6-5 to TRBJ2-1, with D possibly matching TRBD1 (9 bases). The CDR3 totals 14 residues. Germline V gives CDR1 MNHEY, CDR2 SVGAGI. Trimming removed 5 bases at V and 9 bases at J, with 17 bases between. CDR3 in amino acids: CASSPTGGLGEQFF. The CDR3 nucleotides read TGTGCCAGCAGTCCGACAGGGGGACTAGGTGAGCAGTTCTTC.

The gene calls are TRBV10-1 and TRBJ1-1; 9 bases agree with TRBD1. The germline V gene has CDR1 WNHNN and CDR2 SYGVQD (reference sequence). This CDR3 comprises 13 residues. Unmatched junction bases numbered 3, after V lost 2 bases and J lost 8 bases. The DNA for the CDR3 is TGCGCCAGCAGTGAGGCCGGGACAGGGGAAGCTTTCTTT. It codes for CASSEAGTGEAFF.

V and J are TRBV5-1 and TRBJ2-2, with a possible D match to TRBD1 (7 bases). V was shortened by 4 bases and J by 4 bases, with 11 bases between the two germline ends. In germline, CDR1 is SGHRS, CDR2 YFSETQ. The CDR3 is 14 residues long. CDR3 residues: CASSRGTVTGELFF. The CDR3, as DNA: TGCGCCAGCAGCCGGGGGACAGTCACCGGGGAGCTGTTTTTT.

This chain uses TRBV2 with TRBJ1-5; possibly TRBD1 for D (6 bases). The length of the CDR3 is 15 residues. Germline V gene lookup returns CDR1 SNHLY and CDR2 FYNNEI. Trimming removed 1 base from V and 3 bases from J, with 10 bases in between. As DNA, the CDR3 is TGTGCCAGCAGTGAAGACGGGGGGCTCAATCAGCCCCAGCATTTT. This gives the protein CASSEDGGLNQPQHF.

The V call is TRBV9, the J call TRBJ2-5, with 9 bases aligning to TRBD1. Germline CDR1 reads SGDLS; CDR2 reads YYNGEE. This CDR3 has 16 amino acids. J was trimmed by 1 base and V by 2 bases; bases with no gene match: 6. DNA for the CDR3: TGTGCCAGCAGCGTTGGGACAGGGTCATTCCAAGAGACCCAGTACTTC. Its protein is CASSVGTGSFQETQYF.

This chain uses TRBV19 with TRBJ1-5; TRBD1 agrees at 11 bases. Germline V gene lookup returns CDR1 LNHDA and CDR2 SQIVND (reference sequence). V trimming: 6 bases; J trimming: 6 bases; junction bases outside the gene matches: 7. The CDR3 covers 15 residues. CDR3 loop: CASSRTGGISQPQHF. CDR3 DNA: TGTGCCAGTAGCCGGACAGGGGGCATTAGTCAGCCCCAGCATTTT. Supplemented by reference TRBV19 and TRBJ1-5, the full variable domain reads DGGITQSPKYLFRKEGQNVTLSCEQNLNHDAMYWYRQDPGQGLRLIYYSQIVNDFQKGDIAEGYSVSREKKESFPLTVTSAQKNPTAFYLCASSRTGGISQPQHFGDGTRLSIL.